Presented here are 5 T cell receptor beta chains from one specimen sequenced in a study of T cell repertoires in cytomegalovirus infection. TCRdb ran MiXCR on the reads and lists one entry per CDR3 protein. The profile shows 55,000 to 70,000 distinct CDR3 sequences, roughly 34% of them singletons. Their specific antigens are unknown. Source material: PBMCs, sequenced either directly or after in vitro stimulation (not recorded which). These TCRs come from a human donor in good health (CMV status not recorded). Some clones in this sample may be carry-over from other donors' samples.

This clonotype was counted a single time. The chain combines TRBV2 with TRBJ1-2, with unresolved D. The germline V gene has CDR1 SNHLY and CDR2 FYNNEI. The V gene lost 4 bases and the J gene lost 0 bases, with 6 bases spanning the gap. The CDR3 totals 13 residues. This CDR3 is CASSGRSNYGYTF. The CDR3 bases are TGTGCCAGCAGTGGCAGATCTAACTATGGCTACACCTTC.

This clonotype appeared a few times. The V call is TRBV7-2, the J call TRBJ2-1; D is possibly TRBD2 (6 bases). The germline gives CDR1 SGHTA, CDR2 FQGNSA. The CDR3 runs to 13 residues. V was pared by 6 bases and J by 4 bases, with 10 bases between. CDR3: CASSFGRYNEQFF. The CDR3 bases are TGTGCCAGCAGTTTCGGGAGATACAATGAGCAGTTCTTC.

This clonotype is a singleton in its sample. This sequence joins TRBV20-1 and TRBJ1-5; D is possibly TRBD1 (5 bases). CDR1 is DFQATT, CDR2 SNEGSKA, per germline (reference sequence). The CDR3 has 13 amino acids. V lost 0 bases and J 7 bases, leaving 10 bases between the germline ends. The CDR3 spells CSARDRVDQPQHF. The CDR3 DNA is TGCAGTGCTAGAGACAGGGTCGACCAGCCCCAGCATTTT.

In its sample, this clonotype is medium-sized (0.01 to 0.1%). The chain carries TRBV7-6 and TRBJ2-7; D possibly matches TRBD1 or TRBD2 (5 bases each). Trimming removed 4 bases at V and 1 base at J, with 20 bases between. The length of the CDR3 is 17 residues. Germline V gene sequence: CDR1 SGHVS, CDR2 FNYEAQ. DNA of the CDR3: TGTGCCAGCAGCTCCTACGGGACCCCTAAAGGGTCCTACGAGCAGTACTTC. This codes for CASSSYGTPKGSYEQYF.

The chain uses TRBV20-1 and TRBJ2-1, with D perhaps matching TRBD2 (6 bases). Germline V gene data show CDR1 as DFQATT and CDR2 as SNEGSKA (reference sequence). Trimming cost V 6 bases and J 4 bases, with 13 bases left between them. The CDR3 totals 13 residues. This CDR3 reads CSAREGTYNEQFF. The CDR3 DNA sequence: TGCAGTGCCCGGGAAGGGACTTACAATGAGCAGTTCTTC.